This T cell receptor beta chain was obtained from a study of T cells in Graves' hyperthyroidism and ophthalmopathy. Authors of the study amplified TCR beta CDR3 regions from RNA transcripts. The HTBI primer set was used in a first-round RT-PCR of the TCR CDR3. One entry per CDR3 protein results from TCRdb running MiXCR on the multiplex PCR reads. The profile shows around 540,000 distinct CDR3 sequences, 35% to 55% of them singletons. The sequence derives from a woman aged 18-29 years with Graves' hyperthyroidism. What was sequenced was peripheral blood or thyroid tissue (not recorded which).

The CDR3 loop reads CSVDSTQYF. The CDR3, as DNA: TGCAGCGTTGATAGTACCCAGTACTTC. V and J are TRBV29-1 and TRBJ2-5; unclear D gene. V was shortened by 3 bases and J by 8 bases, with 4 bases between the two germline ends. The germline gives CDR1 SQVTM, CDR2 ANQGSEA. The CDR3 extends over 9 amino acids.